Presented here are 4 T cell receptor beta chains from one specimen sequenced in a study of T cells in localized non-small cell lung cancer. Repertoires were generated with immunoSEQ multiplex PCR, while TCRdb's copy carries only in-frame clones and drops some. The table has hundreds of clones, approximately 23% seen once. The sample consisted of normal lung tissue next to the tumor, taken before any cancer treatment. These receptors came from a woman aged 40 to 75 with stage II squamous cell lung carcinoma.

J is TRBJ1-2 and V is TRBV29-1; 7 bases line up with TRBD1. Unmatched junction bases numbered 7, after V lost 7 bases and J lost 5 bases. The CDR3 loop spans 12 amino acids. Germline V lookup: CDR1 SQVTM, CDR2 ANQGSEA. The CDR3 reads CSALAGGYGYTF. The CDR3 nucleotides are TGCAGCGCCCTAGCAGGGGGATATGGCTACACCTTC.

This chain joins TRBV19 and TRBJ2-1, with a possible D match to TRBD1 (7 bases). With 7 bases removed from V and 5 bases from J, the gap between germline ends came to 12 bases. The CDR3 runs 13 residues. The germline gives CDR1 LNHDA, CDR2 SQIVND (reference sequence). Here the CDR3 DNA reads TGTGCCAGTAAGACCAGGGGGGACAATGAGCAGTTCTTC. Amino acids: CASKTRGDNEQFF.

V and J are TRBV19 and TRBJ1-1, with a weak D call TRBD1 (6 bases). In germline, CDR1 is LNHDA, CDR2 SQIVND (reference sequence). The V end lost 4 bases, the J end lost 0 bases, and 12 bases lay between the germline ends. This CDR3 is built from 15 residues. The CDR3 reads CASSKLQGLNTEAFF. The CDR3 nucleotides are TGTGCCAGTAGTAAATTACAGGGTTTGAACACTGAAGCTTTCTTT.

This chain links TRBV23-1 with TRBJ1-4; D not resolved. TRBV23-1 qualifies as an ORF whose function is uncertain. Deletions cut 3 bases from V and 7 bases from J, with 15 bases between. The CDR3 has 15 amino acids. CDR3 residues: CASSQPRAAGEKLFF. CDR3 coding DNA: TGCGCCAGCAGTCAGCCCCGTGCCGCGGGTGAAAAACTGTTTTTT.